A single TCR beta chain is shown here with its context. The ends were cut back, 7 bases at V and 2 bases at J, with 18 bases in the middle. Germline values: CDR1 MDHEN, CDR2 SYDVKM. This CDR3 is 15 amino acids long. This table comes from immunoSEQ multiplex PCR, and its TCRdb copy is limited to in-frame clones, with some not included. The data hold some 550,000 clones, with about 97% observed a single time. The data belong to a study of shared clonotypes between healthy human individuals. Sequenced: naive CD4+ T cells sorted from blood. This sample's subset: CD45RA+ positively selected. The chain joins TRBV28 to TRBJ2-7, with D possibly being TRBD2 (7 bases). This clonotype originated in a young woman in good health. This chain's CDR3 is CASTIGGGLPYEQYF. In DNA form, the CDR3 reads TGTGCCAGCACCATAGGGGGGGGACTACCCTACGAGCAGTACTTC.